A single sample is the source of the 16 T cell receptor beta chains below, sequenced in a study of blood T cell repertoires in COVID-19. Measured with immunoSEQ multiplex PCR; TCRdb has only the in-frame clones, and not every one. The repertoire holds fewer than 200,000 clones, with approximately 80% as singletons. Material for sequencing was peripheral blood. The receptor source for this set is a woman aged 80 or over with active or convalescent COVID-19.

The chain combines TRBV4-2 with TRBJ1-3; D is perhaps TRBD1 (5 bases). This CDR3 comprises 18 residues. Germline V lookup: CDR1 LGHNA, CDR2 YNFKEQ. The ends were cut back, 0 bases at V and 0 bases at J, with 15 bases in the middle. CDR3 nucleotides: TGTGCCAGCAGCCAAGATAGCCAGGGCGCTAGCTCTGGAAACACCATATATTTT. Its protein product is CASSQDSQGASSGNTIYF.

Details on this clone: The same CDR3 arises from other DNA sequences in this sample as well. The genes are TRBV18 and TRBJ2-5; 10 bases line up with TRBD1. Losses at the gene ends were 6 bases for V and 3 bases for J; bases not matched to a gene: 4. The CDR3 sequence is 14 residues long. Germline V gives CDR1 KGHSH, CDR2 LQKENI. In nucleotides, the CDR3 is TGTGCCAGCTCCCGCGGGACAGGGGAAGAGACCCAGTACTTC. Protein product: CASSRGTGEETQYF.

The gene calls are TRBV2 and TRBJ2-3, with TRBD1 as a possible D gene (5 bases). V lost 10 bases and J 1 base, leaving 12 bases between the germline ends. The CDR3 contains 13 residues. Germline CDR1 SNHLY, CDR2 FYNNEI. Here the CDR3 DNA reads TGTGCCACCCAGGGTTGGGGCACAGATACGCAGTATTTT. It is translated as CATQGWGTDTQYF.

This rearrangement joins TRBV27 to TRBJ1-1, with a weak D call TRBD1 (5 bases). CDR3 size: 13 residues. With 6 bases removed from V and 5 bases from J, the gap between germline ends came to 13 bases. Germline V lookup: CDR1 MNHEY, CDR2 SMNVEV (reference sequence). The chain's CDR3 is CASSPGGWTEAFF. CDR3 DNA sequence: TGTGCCAGCAGCCCGGGGGGATGGACTGAAGCTTTCTTT.

V usage is TRBV19 and J usage is TRBJ1-4, with 9 bases identical to TRBD1. This CDR3 has 19 amino acids. Germline-derived CDR1 and CDR2 are LNHDA and SQIVND (reference sequence). V was pared by 6 bases and J by 3 bases, with 17 bases of the junction left unmatched. CDR3 DNA sequence: TGTGCCAGTAGCCCCCCGGGACAGGGAGTCTCGGAGGCTAATGAAAAACTGTTTTTT. This sequence encodes CASSPPGQGVSEANEKLFF.

This clone was recorded at least ten times. The chain joins TRBV19 to TRBJ2-1, with D tentatively TRBD1 (6 bases). V lost 5 bases to trimming and J lost 6 bases, with 14 bases between them. Germline V gene data show CDR1 as LNHDA and CDR2 as SQIVND (reference sequence). There are 14 residues in the CDR3. The CDR3 region has the DNA TGTGCCAGTAGTTCCAGCAGGGGAACCAATGAGCAGTTCTTC. Translation gives CASSSSRGTNEQFF. The whole variable domain, remainder taken from reference TRBV19 and TRBJ2-1, is DGGITQSPKYLFRKEGQNVTLSCEQNLNHDAMYWYRQDPGQGLRLIYYSQIVNDFQKGDIAEGYSVSREKKESFPLTVTSAQKNPTAFYLCASSSSRGTNEQFFGPGTRLTVL.

Only one count was recorded for this clone. The chain joins TRBV5-5 to TRBJ2-7; D not certain. CDR1 is SGHKS and CDR2 is YYEKEE in the germline V gene (reference sequence). V was pared by 1 base and J by 3 bases, with 5 bases between. The CDR3 spans 12 residues. The DNA of the CDR3 is TGTGCCAGCAGCTTGACAGACTACGAGCAGTACTTC. Protein: CASSLTDYEQYF.

The genes are TRBV7-8 and TRBJ2-2, with D possibly being TRBD2 (5 bases). CDR1 and CDR2 (germline): SGHVS, FQNEAQ. V gave up 0 bases and J gave up 7 bases, with 12 bases separating them. The CDR3 runs to 15 residues. The CDR3 DNA sequence: TGTGCCAGCAGCTTAGCGCTCAGAGGGAACGGGGAGCTGTTTTTT. Amino acids: CASSLALRGNGELFF.

The chain is built from TRBV24-1 and TRBJ2-5; D not resolved. V lost 8 bases and J 4 bases, leaving 22 bases between the germline ends. Germline V lookup: CDR1 KGHDR, CDR2 SFDVKD. The CDR3 sequence is 16 residues long. CDR3 DNA: TGTGCCACCATCGCCGGAGTTTTGCACCTGGGAGAGACCCAGTACTTC. This encodes CATIAGVLHLGETQYF.

This rearrangement joins TRBV6-6 to TRBJ1-1; D gene ambiguous. V was pared by 2 bases and J by 11 bases, with 15 bases between. In germline, CDR1 is MNHNY, CDR2 SVGAGI (reference sequence). CDR3 length: 13 amino acids. The CDR3 reads CASSYDMASMAFF. The CDR3 nucleotides are TGTGCCAGCAGTTACGACATGGCCTCGATGGCTTTCTTT.

A single count supports this clone. The rearrangement links TRBV10-3 to TRBJ1-6; D remains ambiguous. The CDR3 consists of 13 residues. Germline CDR1 and CDR2: ENHRY and SYGVKD. Trimming took off 0 bases at V and 10 bases at J, with 7 bases between the two ends. The CDR3: CAISESSGSPLHF. CDR3 nucleotides: TGTGCCATCAGTGAGTCTTCTGGCTCACCCCTCCACTTT.

The V call is TRBV4-3, the J call TRBJ2-7, with a tentative D call TRBD1 (6 bases). V dropped 3 bases and J dropped 3 bases, with 21 bases sitting between them. This CDR3 has 17 residues. The germline gives CDR1 LGHNA, CDR2 YSLEER. The CDR3 loop reads CASSQNPDSQVSYEQYF. The DNA of the CDR3 is TGCGCCAGCAGCCAGAACCCGGACAGCCAAGTCAGCTACGAGCAGTACTTC.

The J gene is TRBJ2-7, the V gene TRBV18, with TRBD2 as a possible D gene (7 bases). The V end lost 6 bases, the J end lost 3 bases, and 18 bases lay between the germline ends. The CDR3 consists of 15 residues. From germline, CDR1 is KGHSH and CDR2 LQKENI. CDR3 loop: CASSQEGGVFYEQYF. The DNA for the CDR3 is TGTGCCAGCTCGCAGGAGGGGGGGGTTTTCTACGAGCAGTACTTC.

The rearrangement joins TRBV3-1 (or the pseudogene TRBV3-2) to TRBJ1-1; D unclear. Trimming removed 4 bases at V and 0 bases at J, with 6 bases between. Germline values: CDR1 LGHDT, CDR2 YNNKEL (reference sequence). The CDR3 runs 13 residues. The CDR3 loop is CASSPIVNTEAFF. CDR3 coding DNA: TGTGCCAGCAGCCCCATTGTGAACACTGAAGCTTTCTTT.

The rearrangement links TRBV19 to TRBJ2-1; TRBD2 aligns across 7 bases. V gave up 5 bases and J gave up 0 bases; unmatched junction bases: 1. The CDR3 loop spans 14 amino acids. From germline, CDR1 is LNHDA and CDR2 SQIVND (reference sequence). The CDR3: CASSGGVSYNEQFF. CDR3 bases: TGTGCCAGTAGTGGGGGGGTCTCCTACAATGAGCAGTTCTTC.

This clone has just one count. One junction end disagrees with the germline gene, perhaps due to a read error. The chain joins TRBV5-5 to TRBJ2-3; TRBD2 matches 11 bases. Germline values: CDR1 SGHKS, CDR2 YYEKEE (reference sequence). The CDR3 consists of 18 residues. CDR3 sequence reads: CARSPGGASGGLTDTQYF. CDR3 nucleotides: TGTGCCCGCAGCCCGGGGGGGGCTAGCGGGGGGCTGACAGATACGCAGTATTTT.